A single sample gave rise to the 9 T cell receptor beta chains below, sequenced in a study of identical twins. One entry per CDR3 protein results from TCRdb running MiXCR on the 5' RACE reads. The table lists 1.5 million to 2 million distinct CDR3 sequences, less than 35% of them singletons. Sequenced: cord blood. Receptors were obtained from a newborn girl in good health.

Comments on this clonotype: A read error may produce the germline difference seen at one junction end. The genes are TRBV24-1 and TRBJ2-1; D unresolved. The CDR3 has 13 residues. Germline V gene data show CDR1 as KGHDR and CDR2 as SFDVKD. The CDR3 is CATSIGRYNEQFF. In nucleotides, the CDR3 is TGCGCCACCAGTATTGGGCGGTACAATGAGCAGTTCTTC.

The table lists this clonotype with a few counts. The CDR3 reads CSARDQGEYYGYTF. DNA for the CDR3: TGCAGTGCTAGAGACCAGGGGGAGTACTATGGCTACACCTTC. V usage is TRBV20-1 and J usage is TRBJ1-2; TRBD1 aligns across 7 bases. The V gene end was trimmed by 0 bases and the J gene end by 3 bases; junction bases not matched to a gene: 4. The germline gives CDR1 DFQATT, CDR2 SNEGSKA (reference sequence). The CDR3 runs 14 residues.

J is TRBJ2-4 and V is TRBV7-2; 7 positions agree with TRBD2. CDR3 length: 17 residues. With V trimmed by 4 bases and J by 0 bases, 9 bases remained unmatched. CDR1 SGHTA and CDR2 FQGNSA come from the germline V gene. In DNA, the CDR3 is TGTGCCAGCAGCTCTATTGGGACTAATTCAGCCAAAAACATTCAGTACTTC. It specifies CASSSIGTNSAKNIQYF.

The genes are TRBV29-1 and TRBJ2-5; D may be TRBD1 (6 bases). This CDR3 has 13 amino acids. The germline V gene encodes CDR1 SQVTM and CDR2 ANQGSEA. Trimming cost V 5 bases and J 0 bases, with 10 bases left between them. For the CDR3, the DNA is TGCAGCGTTTCCGACAGGCACCAAGAGACCCAGTACTTC. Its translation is CSVSDRHQETQYF.

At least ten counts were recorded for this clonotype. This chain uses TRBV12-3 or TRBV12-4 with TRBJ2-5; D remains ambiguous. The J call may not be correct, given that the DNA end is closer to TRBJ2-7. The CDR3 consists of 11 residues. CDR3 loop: CASSLKNEQYF. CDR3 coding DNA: TGTGCCAGCAGCCTAAAAAACGAGCAGTACTTC.

CDR3 in DNA: TGCAGTGCTAGGAGCCTATCTGACTCCTACGAGCAGTACTTC. It codes for CSARSLSDSYEQYF. The V and J genes are TRBV20-1 and TRBJ2-7; D unclear. This CDR3 is built from 14 residues. V was shortened by 3 bases and J by 0 bases, with 12 bases between the two germline ends. Germline assignment: CDR1 DFQATT and CDR2 SNEGSKA (reference sequence).

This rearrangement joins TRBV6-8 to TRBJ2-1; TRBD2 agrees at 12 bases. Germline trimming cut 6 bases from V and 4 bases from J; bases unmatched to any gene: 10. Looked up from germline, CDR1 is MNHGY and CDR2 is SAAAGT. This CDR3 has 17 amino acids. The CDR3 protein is CASSPLWTSGIYNEQFF. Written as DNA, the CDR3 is TGTGCCAGCAGCCCCCTATGGACTAGCGGGATATACAATGAGCAGTTCTTC.

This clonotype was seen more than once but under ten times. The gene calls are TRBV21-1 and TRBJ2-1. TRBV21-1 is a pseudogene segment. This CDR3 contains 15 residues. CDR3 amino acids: CASSKAWPRYNEQFF. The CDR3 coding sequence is TGTGCCAGCAGCAAAGCCTGGCCGCGTTACAATGAGCAGTTCTTC.

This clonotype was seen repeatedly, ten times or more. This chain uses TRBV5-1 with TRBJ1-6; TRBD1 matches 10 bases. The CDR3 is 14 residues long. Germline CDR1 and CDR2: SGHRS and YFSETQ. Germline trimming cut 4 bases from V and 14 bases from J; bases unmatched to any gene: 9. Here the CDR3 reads CASSARTGGITLHF. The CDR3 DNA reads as TGCGCCAGCAGCGCGCGGACAGGGGGAATCACCCTCCACTTT. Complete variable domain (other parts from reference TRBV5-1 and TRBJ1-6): KAGVTQTPRYLIKTRGQQVTLSCSPISGHRSVSWYQQTPGQGLQFLFEYFSETQRNKGNFPGRFSGRQFSNSRSEMNVSTLELGDSALYLCASSARTGGITLHFGNGTRLTVT.